This T cell receptor (beta chain) derives from a study of CD8 T cells in ankylosing spondylitis. The study, taken as a whole, reports: Significant enrichment of disease-linked clones was reportedly seen in matched ankylosing spondylitis synovial fluid. A TCR beta motif of about eight highly homologous variants seemed to mark ankylosing spondylitis blood.

Using quantitative 5'-RACE with molecular barcodes, the authors made TCR beta libraries. In TCRdb, the 5' RACE reads were re-called with MiXCR into one record per CDR3 protein. The sample shows about 480,000 distinct CDR3 sequences, 17% of them seen only once. This clonotype was counted ten times or more. Its antigen is not identified. Germline loops: CDR1 MNHNS, CDR2 SASEGT. This CDR3 region has 15 residues. The trim removed 6 bases at V and 6 bases at J, leaving 10 bases unmatched. The V call is TRBV6-1, the J call TRBJ2-2; the match to TRBD1 covers 7 bases. The sequence was obtained from a male donor with ankylosing spondylitis. Specimen: blood, either unsorted or a sorted T cell fraction (not recorded which). The CDR3 spells CASSRGQKLAGELFF. The CDR3 DNA reads as TGTGCCAGCAGCCGGGGACAGAAACTCGCCGGGGAGCTGTTTTTT.